This T cell receptor beta chain comes out of a study of blood T cell repertoires in COVID-19. Study in general: The United States, Italy and Spain provided the acute and convalescent COVID-19 samples. PBMCs, B-cell-depleted T cells, or T cells provided the cDNA or gDNA that made up the material.

CDR3 length: 12 residues. CDR1 is SGHNT, CDR2 YYREEE, per germline (reference sequence). Trimming took 5 bases from V and 6 from J, leaving 6 bases between them. TCRdb keeps only in-frame clones here, not all; method: immunoSEQ multiplex PCR. The data contain approximately 300,000 clones, around nine tenths of them seen just once; the ten biggest clones take up about 4.6%. This clonotype was obtained from a man aged 35-49 years with acute or convalescent COVID-19. The V call is TRBV5-4, the J call TRBJ1-6, with D hard to call. Material for sequencing was peripheral blood. In DNA form, the CDR3 reads TGTGCCAGCAGTACAGTTAATTCACCCCTCCACTTT. As protein: CASSTVNSPLHF.